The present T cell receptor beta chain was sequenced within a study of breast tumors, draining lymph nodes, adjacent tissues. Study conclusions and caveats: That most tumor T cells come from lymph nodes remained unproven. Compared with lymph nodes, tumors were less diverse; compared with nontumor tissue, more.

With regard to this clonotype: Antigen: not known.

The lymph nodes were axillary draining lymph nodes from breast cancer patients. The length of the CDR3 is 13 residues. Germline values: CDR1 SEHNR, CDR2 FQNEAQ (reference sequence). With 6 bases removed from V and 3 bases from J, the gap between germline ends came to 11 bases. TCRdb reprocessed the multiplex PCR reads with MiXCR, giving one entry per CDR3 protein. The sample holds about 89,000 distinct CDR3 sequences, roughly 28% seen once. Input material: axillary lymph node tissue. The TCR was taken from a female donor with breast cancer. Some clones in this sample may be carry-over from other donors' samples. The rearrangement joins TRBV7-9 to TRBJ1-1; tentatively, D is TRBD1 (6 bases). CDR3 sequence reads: CASRAHRDTEAFF. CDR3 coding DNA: TGTGCCAGCAGAGCTCACAGGGACACTGAAGCTTTCTTT.